This TCR beta chain was identified during a study of cytomegalovirus exposure and HLA in healthy donors. Across the whole study: Approximately 170 million T cells yielded 117 million unique TCR beta sequences in earlier analysis. Genotyping showed 75% to 90% of some 400 donors falling in the Caucasian-associated ancestry cluster. General study points: TCR sequences were mostly rare, though some public TCRs occurred in many donors. A link between a missense DCLRE1C variant and TCR beta V- and J-gene trimming emerged from a later analysis.

The PCR ran on 60 Vbeta and 13 Jbeta primers. The table came from immunoSEQ multiplex PCR; TCRdb's copy has only in-frame clones and leaves some out. The sample has about 90,000 clones, roughly 80% seen once; the top ten hold under 2.5%. Trimming took off 4 bases at V and 3 bases at J, with 12 bases between the two ends. The CDR3 runs 14 residues. Of note for this clone: Antigen specificity is unknown.

This receptor was identified in a boy between 5 and 17 years old in good health and CMV-seronegative. This sequence joins TRBV23-1 and TRBJ2-5; weak D call: TRBD1 (5 bases). TRBV23-1 is sorted into the ORF group, with uncertain function. The sequenced sample consisted of PBMCs. The DNA for the CDR3 is TGCGCCAGCAGTCGGGGCACTCGGGAAGAGACCCAGTACTTC. Translation: CASSRGTREETQYF.